What follows are 17 T cell receptor beta chains derived from one specimen sequenced in a study of molecular identifiers for immune sequencing clone quantification. Each CDR3 protein is one row after TCRdb ran MiXCR on the PCR reads. The sample lists roughly 40,000 distinct CDR3 sequences, about 24% occurring once. Sequences were obtained from naive CD8+ T cells from blood, with Jurkat cell RNA spiked in. Subset given: FACS-sorted CD8+CD4-CCR7+CD45RA+ naive T cells. The receptors here all came from a human donor in good health. Some libraries in this study had Jurkat cell RNA spiked in.

There are a few counts of this clonotype. At one boundary the junction diverges from the germline segment, which might be a read error. The chain couples TRBV15 to TRBJ2-1; D is perhaps TRBD1 (6 bases). The CDR3 has 16 amino acids. Germline CDR1 reads LNHNV; CDR2 reads YYDKDF (reference sequence). The CDR3, as DNA: TGTGCCACCAGTAGAGATTTGGGACAAATCTACAATGAGCAGTTCTTC. Residues: CATSRDLGQIYNEQFF.

This clonotype was detected many times. The chain couples TRBV29-1 to TRBJ1-1; 10 bases map to TRBD1. Germline V CDR1 and CDR2: SQVTM, ANQGSEA. V dropped 8 bases and J dropped 3; count of bases not matched to a gene: 3. CDR3 length: 12 amino acids. CDR3 region: CSIGTGDTEAFF. The DNA of the CDR3 is TGCAGCATCGGGACAGGGGACACTGAAGCTTTCTTT.

Of note for this clonotype: Since a much larger clone is just one base distant, this may be a read error. The DNA of the CDR3 is TGTGCCAGCAGCGGACGGATGAACACTGTAGCTTTCTTT. It codes for CASSGRMNTVAFF. This chain joins TRBV6-2 or TRBV6-3 and TRBJ1-1; D is uncertain. This CDR3 has 13 residues. CDR1 is MNHEY and CDR2 is SVGEGT in the germline V gene.

This clonotype was seen repeatedly, ten times or more. The chain is built from TRBV3-1 and TRBJ2-3; tentatively, D is TRBD1 or TRBD2 (6 bases each). Looked up from germline, CDR1 is LGHDT and CDR2 is YNNKEL (reference sequence). The germline V and J ends were trimmed by 4 bases and 6 bases, with 20 bases remaining between them. This CDR3 comprises 16 residues. In DNA form, the CDR3 reads TGTGCCAGCAGCCCTACTAGGGGGGCAGCGTGGGATACGCAGTATTTT. It encodes CASSPTRGAAWDTQYF.

This clonotype came up many times. The J gene is TRBJ1-5, the V gene TRBV27; D remains ambiguous. The ends were cut back, 2 bases at V and 6 bases at J, with 8 bases in the middle. Germline V gene sequence: CDR1 MNHEY, CDR2 SMNVEV (reference sequence). This CDR3 comprises 13 residues. The CDR3 here is CASSLAVAQPQHF. As DNA, the CDR3 is TGTGCCAGCAGTTTAGCAGTAGCTCAGCCCCAGCATTTT.

A remark on this clonotype: A much more abundant neighbour one base away suggests this may be a read error. The chain employs TRBV27 and TRBJ2-3; no definite D call. CDR1 MNHEY and CDR2 SMNVEV come from the germline V gene (reference sequence). The length of the CDR3 is 14 residues. DNA of the CDR3: TGTGCCAGCAGTTTATTGGGGTACACAGCTACGCAGTATTTT. It codes for CASSLLGYTATQYF.

The sample holds a few counts of this clonotype. A much larger clone differs by one base, so this may be a read error. This rearrangement joins TRBV4-1 to TRBJ2-3, with 11 positions matching TRBD1. CDR3 size: 15 residues. Germline-derived CDR1 and CDR2 are MGHRA and YSYEKL. CDR3: CASSHGQGATGTQYF. CDR3 nucleotide sequence: TGCGCCAGCAGCCACGGACAGGGGGCCACAGGTACGCAGTATTTT.

This clonotype has just a few counts. This clone may be a read error of a much larger clone one base away. The chain couples TRBV29-1 to TRBJ2-3; D might be TRBD1 or TRBD2, each matching 5 bases. This CDR3 is 10 amino acids long. V gave up 5 bases and J gave up 8 bases, with 8 bases separating them. Germline V gene sequence: CDR1 SQVTM, CDR2 ANQGSEA. The CDR3 protein is CSVTGGTQYF. CDR3 DNA sequence: TGCAGCGTTACAGGAGGTACGCAGTATTTT.

A few counts support this clonotype. One end of the junction fails to match germline, which may point to a read error. The V call is TRBV9, the J call TRBJ2-3, with 7 bases fitting TRBD1. The germline CDR1 and CDR2 sequences are SGDLS and YYNGEE. The CDR3 runs to 13 residues. The CDR3 nucleotides read TGTGCCAGCAGCGCGACAGGGACAGATACGCGGTATTTT. Encoded protein: CASSATGTDTRYF. Complete variable domain (other parts from reference TRBV9 and TRBJ2-3): DSGVTQTPKHLITATGQRVTLRCSPRSGDLSVYWYQQSLDQGLQFLIQYYNGEERAKGNILERFSAQQFPDLHSELNLSSLELGDSALYFCASSATGTDTRYFGPGTRLTVL.

Only one count was recorded for this clonotype. The genes are TRBV5-6 and TRBJ2-5, with D tentatively TRBD2 (6 bases). Trimming cost V 4 bases and J 2 bases, with 12 bases left between them. The CDR3 has 14 residues. Germline CDR1 and CDR2: SGHDT and YYEEEE. CDR3 in DNA: TGTGCCAGCAGCCCGGGACTGAAACAAGAGACCCAGTACTTC. Translated: CASSPGLKQETQYF.

In this sample, this clonotype turned up many times. The junction differs from germline at one of its ends, possibly a read error. The CDR3 DNA is TGTGCCAGCAGTGTAATCGGACAGGCCTATGATTTGGACTTC. Translating it yields CASSVIGQAYDLDF. The chain links TRBV25-1 to TRBJ2-7, with 7 bases that match TRBD1. Germline-derived CDR1 and CDR2 are MGHDK and SYGVNS. This CDR3 is built from 14 residues.

In this sample, this clonotype turned up many times. V usage is TRBV29-1 and J usage is TRBJ2-7, with 10 bases aligning to TRBD2. Germline V gene lookup returns CDR1 SQVTM and CDR2 ANQGSEA. J gave up 6 bases and V 4 bases, and 3 bases lay outside the gene matches. This CDR3 is 12 amino acids long. The CDR3 protein is CSVGAGGLEQYF. Written as DNA, the CDR3 is TGCAGCGTTGGAGCGGGAGGGCTCGAGCAGTACTTC.

This clonotype was counted at least ten times. V is TRBV20-1 and J is TRBJ2-1; D gene uncertain. The CDR3 has 12 amino acids. Germline-derived CDR1 and CDR2 are DFQATT and SNEGSKA (reference sequence). V lost 0 bases to trimming and J lost 7 bases, with 7 bases between them. CDR3 DNA sequence: TGCAGTGCTAGAGATTGGGGTAATGAGCAGTTCTTC. Its translation: CSARDWGNEQFF.

A word on this clonotype: Since a much larger clone is just one base distant, this may be a read error. The chain combines TRBV2 with TRBJ2-1; 7 bases fit TRBD1. The CDR3 length is 12 residues. Germline CDR1 SNHLY, CDR2 FYNNEI. CDR3 protein: CASSGTANGQFF. The CDR3 DNA follows: TGTGCCAGCAGCGGGACAGCAAATGGGCAGTTCTTC.

The V gene is TRBV29-1, the J gene TRBJ2-7, with 8 bases fitting TRBD1. The CDR3 is 13 amino acids. V lost 6 bases to trimming and J lost 5 bases; unmatched junction nucleotides: 9. Germline V gene data show CDR1 as SQVTM and CDR2 as ANQGSEA. The CDR3 DNA reads TGCAGCGTCCTCCCGGACAGGGCCCACGAGCAGTACTTC. Amino acid sequence: CSVLPDRAHEQYF.

Judged by abundance, this clonotype is medium-sized (0.01 to 0.1%). The CDR3 bases are TGCAGTGCTGGACCGGGTATTACAGATACGCAGTATTTT. It encodes CSAGPGITDTQYF. The chain links TRBV20-1 to TRBJ2-3, with no clear D. The CDR3 contains 13 residues. CDR1 is DFQATT and CDR2 is SNEGSKA in the germline V gene (reference sequence). V gave up 5 bases and J gave up 3 bases, with 12 bases separating them.

This clonotype is a singleton in its sample. This clone may be a read error of a much larger clone one base away. The chain links TRBV27 to TRBJ2-5, with 7 nucleotides matching TRBD1. CDR3 length: 15 residues. Germline V gene data show CDR1 as MNHEY and CDR2 as SMNVEV (reference sequence). The V gene end was trimmed by 2 bases and the J gene end by 9 bases; junction bases not matched to a gene: 12. This CDR3 reads CASSLRGGRGLPQYF. The CDR3 DNA is TGTGCCAGCAGTTTACGAGGGGGCAGGGGTTTGCCCCAGTACTTC.